One sample yielded the 20 T cell receptor beta chains listed below, sequenced in a study of beta chain features in type 1 diabetes. The antigens for these receptors are not known. Whole-study results and caveats: In every one of the four CD4+ subsets, TCRB CDR3s were moderately but significantly shorter in Type 1 diabetes patients.

TCRB transcripts that were expressed got sequenced, as all of the isolated RNA had been reverse transcribed. Libraries were prepared by immunoSEQ multiplex PCR; TCRdb keeps only in-frame clonotypes and omits some of them. The sample has 300,000 or so clones, approximately 10% seen once. Sequenced sample: central memory CD4+ T cells from blood. The receptors come from a man aged 30 to 39 with type 1 diabetes.

This clone was counted a few times. This sequence joins TRBV2 and TRBJ1-2, with TRBD1 identical over 7 bases. This CDR3 is built from 13 residues. CDR1 and CDR2 from the germline V gene are SNHLY and FYNNEI. The V gene end was trimmed by 7 bases and the J gene end by 6 bases; junction bases not matched to a gene: 8. The CDR3 coding sequence is TGTGCCAGCACCCCGAGGCAGGGGGATGGCTACACCTTC. Encoded protein: CASTPRQGDGYTF.

V gene TRBV11-2 combines with J gene TRBJ2-5; D remains ambiguous. V was pared by 3 bases and J by 2 bases, with 7 bases between. This CDR3 is built from 13 residues. Germline assignment: CDR1 SGHAT and CDR2 FQNNGV. CDR3 in amino acids: CASSFNQQETQYF. Written as DNA, the CDR3 is TGTGCCAGCAGCTTCAACCAACAAGAGACCCAGTACTTC.

The V call is TRBV30, the J call TRBJ2-5, with D maybe TRBD2 (5 bases). The germline gives CDR1 GTSNPN, CDR2 SVGIG (reference sequence). Trimming took 2 bases from V and 4 from J, leaving 17 bases between them. The CDR3 totals 15 residues. CDR3 sequence reads: CAWSSEGGEGETQYF. As DNA, the CDR3 is TGTGCCTGGAGTTCTGAGGGCGGCGAGGGAGAGACCCAGTACTTC.

This clone was recorded many times. The chain combines TRBV7-9 with TRBJ2-7, with TRBD1 matching over 7 bases. The ends lost 1 base at V and 5 bases at J; junction bases unmatched: 5. This CDR3 contains 14 residues. Germline CDR1 SEHNR, CDR2 FQNEAQ (reference sequence). The CDR3 protein is CASSLGQGVNEQYF. In DNA form, the CDR3 reads TGTGCCAGCAGCTTAGGACAGGGAGTGAACGAGCAGTACTTC.

This clone has just a few counts. The chain joins TRBV29-1 to TRBJ2-7, with D uncertain. Trimming removed 4 bases from V and 0 bases from J, with 7 bases in between. The CDR3 loop spans 12 amino acids. The germline CDR1 and CDR2 sequences are SQVTM and ANQGSEA. CDR3 nucleotides: TGCAGCGTTGTGGTGGGCTCCTACGAGCAGTACTTC. It translates to CSVVVGSYEQYF.

This chain links TRBV7-2 with TRBJ2-7; D is undetermined. The V end was cut by 5 bases, the J end by 2 bases, with 7 bases between. Per germline, CDR1 SGHTA and CDR2 FQGNSA. This CDR3 contains 12 residues. DNA of the CDR3: TGTGCCAGCAGCCCTACCCCCTACGAGCAGTACTTC. This encodes CASSPTPYEQYF.

This chain joins TRBV6-1 and TRBJ2-3, with a weak D call TRBD2 (5 bases). Germline V CDR1 and CDR2: MNHNS, SASEGT. This CDR3 has 14 amino acids. Trimming pared 2 bases from V and 5 bases from J, leaving 11 bases between. For the CDR3, the DNA is TGTGCCAGCAGTGAAAGGTTAGCGCTAGATACGCAGTATTTT. This codes for CASSERLALDTQYF.

This clone was observed a handful of times. The same CDR3 also results from other DNA sequences found in this sample. V usage is TRBV18 and J usage is TRBJ1-5; D is undetermined. This CDR3 region has 14 residues. The ends were cut back, 3 bases at V and 1 base at J, with 7 bases in the middle. CDR1 is KGHSH, CDR2 LQKENI, per germline. The CDR3: CASSPQDSNQPQHF. For the CDR3, the DNA is TGTGCCAGCTCACCCCAAGACAGCAATCAGCCCCAGCATTTT.

The chain employs TRBV5-4 and TRBJ2-4; D possibly matches TRBD1 or TRBD2 (6 bases each). This CDR3 spans 17 amino acids. V was cut by 4 bases and J by 2 bases, with 19 bases left in between. Germline CDR1 reads SGHNT; CDR2 reads YYREEE (reference sequence). Here the CDR3 DNA reads TGTGCCAGCAGCCCGGAGGGTTGGGACAACTCCAAAAACATTCAGTACTTC. Translation: CASSPEGWDNSKNIQYF.

This clone has only a few counts. This chain connects TRBV7-2 to TRBJ2-5; 10 bases align to TRBD2. CDR3 length: 17 residues. Germline V gene data show CDR1 as SGHTA and CDR2 as FQGNSA. The V gene end was trimmed by 5 bases and the J gene end by 4 bases; junction bases not matched to a gene: 13. CDR3 protein: CASSRRTSGAKGETQYF. The CDR3, as DNA: TGTGCCAGCAGCCGACGTACTAGCGGGGCGAAGGGAGAGACCCAGTACTTC.

The rearrangement uses TRBV5-6 and TRBJ2-2; D call uncertain. The germline V and J ends were trimmed by 4 bases and 1 base, with 5 bases remaining between them. This CDR3 spans 13 amino acids. Germline V CDR1 and CDR2: SGHDT, YYEEEE. CDR3 in DNA: TGTGCCAGCAGCCTAGGGAACACCGGGGAGCTGTTTTTT. Its translation: CASSLGNTGELFF.

A word on this clone: The sample has other DNA sequences that encode this CDR3 too. The J gene is TRBJ2-5, the V gene TRBV18; D not resolved. The CDR3 has 13 residues. Germline loops: CDR1 KGHSH, CDR2 LQKENI. Between the trimmed V and J ends, which lost 3 bases and 2 bases, there was a span of 7 bases. The CDR3: CASSPGSQETQYF. CDR3 DNA sequence: TGTGCCAGCTCACCGGGCAGTCAAGAGACCCAGTACTTC.

This clone has a handful of counts. The V call is TRBV28, the J call TRBJ2-5; 9 nucleotides align to TRBD1. Judging by the DNA end, TRBJ2-7 fits better; the J call may be wrong. The CDR3 extends over 14 amino acids. CDR1 and CDR2 (germline): MDHEN, SYDVKM. The CDR3 bases are TGTGCCAGCAGTGGGACAGGGAGTCGTTACGAGCAGTACTTC. It encodes CASSGTGSRYEQYF.

This clone was seen only a few times. This sequence joins TRBV7-8 and TRBJ2-1, with D uncertain. Per the germline V gene, CDR1 is SGHVS and CDR2 is FQNEAQ. CDR3 length equals 14 residues. The V and J ends lost 0 bases and 5 bases respectively, with 8 bases between them. CDR3 nucleotide sequence: TGTGCCAGCAGCTTAGCTCCAGGCCACAATGAGCAGTTCTTC. It yields the protein CASSLAPGHNEQFF.

This clone occurred many times. The J gene is TRBJ1-6, the V gene TRBV2; 7 bases map to TRBD1. The CDR3 contains 16 residues. CDR1 and CDR2 (germline): SNHLY, FYNNEI. The CDR3 coding sequence is TGTGCAAGCCTAGGGGGCAGGCCCGGCGGCAATTCACCCCTCCACTTT. The encoded protein is CASLGGRPGGNSPLHF.

This clone has more than one count but fewer than ten. The chain joins TRBV11-2 to TRBJ1-3, with D perhaps TRBD1 (5 bases). Germline values: CDR1 SGHAT, CDR2 FQNNGV. Between the trimmed V and J ends, which lost 3 bases and 1 base, there was a span of 10 bases. The CDR3 runs to 15 residues. CDR3 bases: TGTGCCAGCAGCTTCCCCGGGGGTTCTGGAAACACCATATATTTT. It codes for CASSFPGGSGNTIYF.

Here the CDR3 DNA reads TGTGCCAGCAGTTATGGACAGGGGCTTGAAGCTTTCTTT. Translated: CASSYGQGLEAFF. V is TRBV6-6 and J is TRBJ1-1; 9 bases fit TRBD1. The junction had 3 bases not matched to a gene; V was cut back by 3 bases and J by 7 bases. The germline CDR1 and CDR2 sequences are MNHNY and SVGAGI (reference sequence). CDR3 length: 13 residues.

The chain has TRBV2 and TRBJ2-2, with TRBD2 matching over 10 bases. The V gene's germline CDR1 is SNHLY and CDR2 FYNNEI. V trimming: 6 bases; J trimming: 6 bases; junction bases outside the gene matches: 1. The CDR3 spans 13 residues. CDR3 in amino acids: CASSGLAAGELFF. The CDR3 bases are TGTGCCAGCAGCGGACTAGCGGCCGGGGAGCTGTTTTTT.

This clone was seen at least ten times. The chain joins TRBV18 to TRBJ1-6; possible D gene TRBD1, 6 bases. Germline V CDR1 and CDR2: KGHSH, LQKENI. Trimming took off 3 bases at V and 1 base at J, with 10 bases between the two ends. The CDR3 has 16 amino acids. CDR3 loop: CASSPPQGSYNSPLHF. The CDR3 region has the DNA TGTGCCAGCTCACCTCCCCAGGGGTCCTATAATTCACCCCTCCACTTT.

This clone was seen more than once but under ten times. This rearrangement joins TRBV6-5 to TRBJ1-4; 8 bases align to TRBD1. Per germline, CDR1 MNHEY and CDR2 SVGAGI. This CDR3 is built from 14 residues. V was pared by 2 bases and J by 8 bases, with 4 bases of the junction left unmatched. CDR3 in DNA: TGTGCCAGCAGTTACCAGGGGGCACGAGAAAAACTGTTTTTT. Translated, it gives CASSYQGAREKLFF.